A selection of T cell receptor beta chains follows, all from one sample in a study of cytomegalovirus exposure and HLA in healthy donors. TCRdb keeps only in-frame clones here, not all; method: immunoSEQ multiplex PCR. The sample lists approximately 100,000 clones, roughly 85% occurring once. The material sequenced was PBMCs. The receptor source for this set is a man in his forties in good health and CMV-seropositive. CDR3s include the opening cysteine and the closing phenylalanine or tryptophan. D genes are given only for firm matches. Clone size is given for some rows only: seen once, a few or many times, or a class if the clone is expanded.

NA	TRBV19	TRBJ1-5	NA	16	CASSMASGIANQPQHF	TGTGCCAGTAGTATGGCCTCAGGGATCGCCAATCAGCCCCAGCATTTT
few	TRBV5-4	TRBJ2-7	TRBD1	16	CASSSGGRRAGNEQYF	TGTGCCAGCAGCTCAGGGGGTCGCAGGGCTGGGAACGAGCAGTACTTC
NA	TRBV7-2	TRBJ2-7	NA	13	CASSAKQGYEQYF	TGTGCCAGCAGCGCAAAACAGGGCTACGAGCAGTACTTC
NA	TRBV5-1	TRBJ2-7	TRBD2	15	CASSPGTSGRREQYF	TGCGCCAGCAGCCCGGGGACTAGCGGGAGAAGGGAGCAGTACTTC
NA	TRBV12-1	TRBJ2-5	NA	15	CASSFEGQASETQYF	TGTGCCAGCAGCTTTGAGGGACAGGCTTCCGAGACCCAGTACTTC
NA	TRBV2	TRBJ1-5	NA	14	CASSPDRSNQPQHF	TGTGCCAGCAGTCCTGACAGGAGCAATCAGCCCCAGCATTTT
NA	TRBV6-1	TRBJ1-6	NA	14	CASSLRGVDSPLHF	TGTGCCAGCAGTCTCAGGGGAGTTGATTCACCCCTCCACTTT
NA	TRBV27	TRBJ2-5	TRBD2	17	CASSLIAPGRAWVEQYF	TGTGCCAGCAGTTTAATTGCCCCCGGGAGGGCCTGGGTGGAGCAGTACTTC
few	TRBV5-1	TRBJ2-3	TRBD1	13	CASSPGQGVAQYF	TGCGCCAGCAGCCCGGGACAGGGTGTAGCGCAGTATTTT
NA	TRBV7-2	TRBJ2-2	NA	14	CASSQYPGTGELFF	TGTGCCAGCAGCCAATACCCCGGTACCGGGGAGCTGTTTTTT
NA	TRBV5-1	TRBJ2-3	TRBD2	14	CASSLGGSQDTQYF	TGCGCCAGCAGCTTGGGCGGGAGCCAGGATACGCAGTATTTT
NA	TRBV10-1	TRBJ2-1	TRBD2	16	CASKGLAELWANEQFF	TGCGCCAGCAAGGGACTAGCGGAATTATGGGCCAATGAGCAGTTCTTC
once	TRBV28	TRBJ2-7	NA	11	CASSPRFEQYF	TGTGCCAGCAGTCCTAGATTCGAGCAGTACTTC
once	TRBV5-4	TRBJ2-3	TRBD2	13	CASSPGGESTQYF	TGTGCCAGCAGCCCCGGGGGGGAATCTACGCAGTATTTT
NA	TRBV28	TRBJ2-1	NA	13	CASSLGHNNEQFF	TGTGCCAGCAGTTTGGGCCATAACAATGAGCAGTTCTTC
NA	TRBV2	TRBJ2-7	NA	13	CASREGQFGEQYF	TGTGCCAGCAGGGAGGGACAGTTTGGAGAGCAGTACTTC
NA	TRBV27	TRBJ2-7	TRBD1	14	CASSSGQGAYEQYF	TGTGCCAGCAGTTCGGGACAGGGCGCCTACGAGCAGTACTTC
NA	TRBV6-1	TRBJ1-4	NA	15	CASSDKSGRSEKLFF	TGTGCCAGCAGTGACAAATCAGGGCGTAGTGAAAAACTGTTTTTT
NA	TRBV5-8	TRBJ1-2	NA	13	CASSLRGICGYTF	TGTGCCAGCAGCTTGAGAGGGATCTGTGGCTACACCTTC
NA	TRBV14	TRBJ1-2	NA	15	CASSYPGQDLYGYTF	TGTGCCAGCAGCTACCCGGGACAAGACCTCTATGGCTACACCTTC
many	TRBV27	TRBJ1-6	TRBD1	15	CASSLAGTGGLALHF	TGTGCCAGCAGTTTAGCGGGGACAGGGGGCTTAGCCCTCCACTTT
NA	TRBV7-9	TRBJ2-1	TRBD2	16	CASSLPGLAGVGEQFF	TGTGCCAGCAGCCTTCCGGGACTAGCGGGAGTAGGTGAGCAGTTCTTC
NA	TRBV12-5	TRBJ2-1	TRBD1	14	CASGRGTGYNEQFF	TGTGCTAGTGGCCGCGGGACAGGGTACAATGAGCAGTTCTTC
once	TRBV11-2	TRBJ2-6	NA	14	CASSTGGGANVLTF	TGTGCCAGCAGCACCGGTGGTGGGGCCAACGTCCTGACTTTC
NA	TRBV19	TRBJ2-4	NA	14	CASSSTVAKNIQYF	TGTGCCAGTAGTTCAACAGTAGCCAAAAACATTCAGTACTTC
NA	TRBV28	TRBJ1-1	TRBD1	14	CASSLPDRGTEAFF	TGTGCCAGCAGTTTGCCGGACAGGGGAACTGAAGCTTTCTTT
NA	TRBV11-3	TRBJ2-4	NA	14	CASSDRRGKNIQYF	TGTGCCAGCAGCGATCGGAGGGGCAAAAACATTCAGTACTTC
NA	TRBV6-1	TRBJ2-3	TRBD2	15	CASSLTSGSADTQYF	TGTGCCAGCAGCCTGACTAGCGGGAGTGCAGATACGCAGTATTTT
NA	TRBV9	TRBJ2-5	NA	15	CASSLQARGQETQYF	TGTGCCAGCAGCCTCCAAGCTAGGGGTCAAGAGACCCAGTACTTC
NA	TRBV5-4	TRBJ2-3	TRBD2	16	CASSAGLAGGTDTQYF	TGTGCCAGCAGCGCCGGACTAGCGGGGGGAACAGATACGCAGTATTTT
NA	TRBV28	TRBJ1-4	TRBD1	14	CASSSGQVNEKLFF	TGTGCCAGCAGCTCGGGACAGGTTAATGAAAAACTGTTTTTT
few	TRBV7-3	TRBJ2-5	TRBD2	16	CASSLGQGGSEETQYF	TGTGCCAGCAGCTTAGGGCAGGGAGGGAGCGAAGAGACCCAGTACTTC
NA	TRBV6-1	TRBJ2-3	TRBD1	15	CASGWTGGFTDTQYF	TGTGCCAGCGGATGGACAGGGGGCTTCACAGATACGCAGTATTTT
NA	TRBV10-2	TRBJ2-5	NA	11	CASSQQETQYF	TGCGCCAGCAGTCAACAAGAGACCCAGTACTTC
NA	TRBV6-1	TRBJ2-7	TRBD1	19	CASSEGILGLGTGTYEQYF	TGTGCCAGCAGTGAAGGAATTTTAGGTCTCGGGACAGGGACCTACGAGCAGTACTTC
NA	TRBV19	TRBJ1-2	TRBD1	15	CASSIKGQGARGYTF	TGTGCCAGTAGTATTAAGGGACAGGGGGCACGTGGCTACACCTTC
NA	TRBV13	TRBJ2-5	TRBD1	17	CASSPRGTGGAEETQYF	TGTGCCAGCAGCCCACGTGGGACAGGGGGCGCCGAGGAGACCCAGTACTTC
NA	TRBV6-1	TRBJ1-5	TRBD1	14	CASSEGQGGQPQHF	TGTGCCAGCAGTGAAGGACAGGGAGGTCAGCCCCAGCATTTT
NA	TRBV5-6	TRBJ1-4	NA	15	CASSRRQATNEKLFF	TGTGCCAGCAGCCGCAGACAGGCAACTAATGAAAAACTGTTTTTT
NA	TRBV18	TRBJ2-7	NA	13	CASSPRGGDEQYF	TGTGCCAGCTCACCAAGAGGAGGTGACGAGCAGTACTTC
few	TRBV11-2	TRBJ2-1	TRBD2	15	CASSPSGGSYNEQFF	TGTGCCAGCAGCCCTTCGGGGGGCTCCTACAATGAGCAGTTCTTC
NA	TRBV27	TRBJ1-2	NA	15	CASSLSGGRSGGYTF	TGTGCCAGCAGTTTATCGGGGGGGCGATCGGGGGGCTACACCTTC
NA	TRBV19	TRBJ2-5	TRBD1	14	CASSSQGVQETQYF	TGTGCCAGTAGTTCGCAGGGGGTTCAAGAGACCCAGTACTTC
NA	TRBV5-1	TRBJ1-2	NA	15	CASSLGGREVNGYTF	TGCGCCAGCAGCTTGGGGGGCAGGGAAGTTAATGGCTACACCTTC
NA	TRBV27	TRBJ1-1	TRBD1	15	CASSPWTGGKTEAFF	TGTGCCAGCAGTCCCTGGACAGGGGGCAAAACTGAAGCTTTCTTT
NA	TRBV7-2	TRBJ1-1	NA	13	CASSLTPQAEAFF	TGTGCCAGCAGCTTAACCCCCCAGGCTGAAGCTTTCTTT
once	TRBV10-1	TRBJ1-1	NA	12	CASSGADTEAFF	TGCGCCAGCAGTGGCGCGGACACTGAAGCTTTCTTT
NA	TRBV19	TRBJ2-5	NA	12	CASSSREETQYF	TGTGCCAGTAGCAGCAGGGAAGAGACCCAGTACTTC
NA	TRBV11-3	TRBJ2-7	TRBD1	15	CASSSARDSLYEQYF	TGTGCCAGCAGCTCGGCTAGGGACAGTCTGTACGAGCAGTACTTC
NA	TRBV10-3	TRBJ2-5	TRBD1	15	CAISVLGQGVETQYF	TGTGCCATCAGCGTGCTGGGACAGGGTGTGGAGACCCAGTACTTC
NA	TRBV27	TRBJ1-2	TRBD1	12	CASSKGDRGYTF	TGTGCCAGCAGTAAGGGGGACAGGGGCTACACCTTC
NA	TRBV19	TRBJ2-3	TRBD2	15	CASTQGLAGADTQYF	TGTGCCAGTACCCAGGGACTAGCGGGGGCAGATACGCAGTATTTT
NA	TRBV6-1	TRBJ2-7	TRBD1	14	CASSIQGVSDEQYF	TGTGCCAGCAGCATACAGGGGGTGAGCGACGAGCAGTACTTC
NA	TRBV30	TRBJ2-2	TRBD1	12	CAGWTGGGELFF	TGTGCCGGATGGACAGGAGGAGGGGAGCTGTTTTTT
NA	TRBV5-1	TRBJ2-2	TRBD1	16	CASSQGQGATDRELFF	TGCGCCAGCAGCCAAGGTCAGGGGGCGACGGATCGGGAGCTGTTTTTT
NA	TRBV12-5	TRBJ1-4	TRBD1	16	CASGLTTGTGSEKLFF	TGTGCTAGTGGTTTGACGACCGGGACAGGGAGTGAAAAACTGTTTTTT
NA	TRBV9	TRBJ2-5	NA	14	CASSVVGDQETQYF	TGTGCCAGCAGCGTAGTCGGGGACCAAGAGACCCAGTACTTC
NA	TRBV5-4	TRBJ2-2	TRBD1	15	CASSFSGQRTGELFF	TGTGCCAGCAGCTTCTCGGGACAGCGAACCGGGGAGCTGTTTTTT
once	TRBV7-2	TRBJ1-5	TRBD1	14	CASSLRTGDQPQHF	TGTGCCAGCAGCCTAAGGACAGGGGATCAGCCCCAGCATTTT
NA	TRBV5-1	TRBJ2-5	TRBD2	17	CASSLVELAGGLGEQYF	TGCGCCAGCAGCTTGGTGGAACTAGCGGGAGGGCTTGGTGAGCAGTACTTC